The 24 T cell receptor beta chains reported below all come from one sample, sequenced in a study of cytotoxic CD8 clonotypes in ibrutinib-treated CLL (dated by TCRdb to the early 2020s). The method behind the library was the immunoSEQ multiplex PCR assay. TCRdb retrieved this table from immuneACCESS and kept in-frame rearrangements only. Not all clones are present; in checked studies, unresolved V genes account for under half, and no reason is known for the remainder. For this sample there are about 130,000 clones; about 75% appear just once. Of the sample, 5% to 5.5% is held by the ten largest clones. The label giving this sample's time point can be read as: 20 to 25 months on ibrutinib. The sample consisted of PBMCs, taken after 24 months of ibrutinib treatment. These receptors were taken from a human donor with chronic lymphocytic leukemia.

The CDR3 DNA reads TGTGCCAGCACCGAGAGTGTCGGGGCGACCCAGTACTTC. This gives the protein CASTESVGATQYF. The chain has TRBV7-3 and TRBJ2-5, with D perhaps given as TRBD1 or TRBD2 (5 bases each). V lost 7 bases and J 7 bases, leaving 16 bases between the germline ends. The CDR3 sequence is 13 residues long. The V gene's germline CDR1 is SGHTA and CDR2 FQGTGA.

The chain couples TRBV5-6 to TRBJ1-2; TRBD1 agrees at 12 bases. Germline loops: CDR1 SGHDT, CDR2 YYEEEE. This CDR3 is built from 15 residues. The trim removed 4 bases at V and 5 bases at J, leaving 6 bases unmatched. The chain's CDR3 is CASSARDRGPYGYTF. In DNA, the CDR3 is TGTGCCAGCAGCGCCCGGGACAGGGGGCCTTATGGCTACACCTTC.

J is TRBJ2-2 and V is TRBV19; D is uncertain. V lost 1 base, J lost 4 bases, and 7 bases lay in between. The germline V gene has CDR1 LNHDA and CDR2 SQIVND (reference sequence). The CDR3 sequence is 14 residues long. Here the CDR3 DNA reads TGTGCCAGTAGTATAGTGTGGGGCACCGGGGAGCTGTTTTTT. This translates into CASSIVWGTGELFF.

The rearrangement uses TRBV7-9 and TRBJ1-4; D uncertain. Per the germline V gene, CDR1 is SEHNR and CDR2 is FQNEAQ (reference sequence). With 0 bases removed from V and 4 bases from J, the gap between germline ends came to 12 bases. The CDR3 is made up of 16 amino acids. CDR3 sequence: CASSLAVGSGNEKLFF. CDR3 bases: TGTGCCAGCAGCTTAGCGGTGGGATCGGGTAATGAAAAACTGTTTTTT.

The rearrangement links TRBV5-1 to TRBJ1-2, with D possibly TRBD1 on 6 matching bases. Trimming removed 4 bases at V and 4 bases at J, with 11 bases between. Per the germline V gene, CDR1 is SGHRS and CDR2 is YFSETQ. The CDR3 covers 13 residues. CDR3 sequence reads: CASSPDSRYGYTF. The CDR3 DNA reads TGCGCCAGCAGCCCGGACAGCCGCTATGGCTACACCTTC.

V and J are TRBV30 and TRBJ2-3; D gene uncertain. CDR1 is GTSNPN and CDR2 is SVGIG in the germline V gene (reference sequence). The CDR3 length is 12 residues. Between the trimmed V and J ends, which lost 2 bases and 7 bases, there was a span of 10 bases. CDR3 loop: CAWSPQVYTQYF. The CDR3 DNA reads TGTGCCTGGAGTCCCCAGGTCTATACGCAGTATTTT.

The chain has TRBV4-1 and TRBJ2-3; tentatively, D is TRBD1 or TRBD2 (5 bases each). Looked up from germline, CDR1 is MGHRA and CDR2 is YSYEKL. The CDR3 covers 17 residues. Trimming took 0 bases from V and 6 from J, leaving 19 bases between them. CDR3: CASSQDWGLAGTDTQYF. The CDR3 nucleotides are TGCGCCAGCAGCCAAGATTGGGGTCTAGCCGGGACGGATACGCAGTATTTT.

The chain is built from TRBV7-8 and TRBJ2-1, with 12 bases lining up with TRBD2. The V gene end was trimmed by 5 bases and the J gene end by 10 bases; junction bases not matched to a gene: 9. CDR3 size: 15 residues. Germline values: CDR1 SGHVS, CDR2 FQNEAQ. CDR3 sequence reads: CASSPPSGRAGEQFF. CDR3 DNA: TGTGCCAGCAGCCCTCCTAGCGGGAGGGCTGGGGAGCAGTTCTTC.

This clone came up a few times. The chain joins TRBV30 to TRBJ1-5; D call uncertain. Germline lookup yields CDR1 GTSNPN and CDR2 SVGIG (reference sequence). V was trimmed by 4 bases and J by 3 bases, leaving 10 bases between them. The CDR3 spans 13 residues. CDR3 loop: CAWNRAINQPQHF. CDR3 DNA sequence: TGTGCCTGGAACCGGGCCATCAATCAGCCCCAGCATTTT.

The V gene is TRBV28, the J gene TRBJ2-7, with 12 bases fitting TRBD2. Germline V gene data show CDR1 as MDHEN and CDR2 as SYDVKM. This CDR3 is built from 17 residues. V was pared by 5 bases and J by 1 base, with 9 bases of the junction left unmatched. DNA for the CDR3: TGTGCCAGCAGTCCCCTAGCGGGGGGGACCTCATCCTACGAGCAGTACTTC. It codes for CASSPLAGGTSSYEQYF.

CDR3 DNA sequence: TGTGCCAGCAGCCAAGTGGGCTCTACTGAAGCTTTCTTT. This encodes CASSQVGSTEAFF. The rearrangement uses TRBV14 and TRBJ1-1; no clear D gene. V lost 1 base, J lost 5 bases, and 8 bases lay in between. There are 13 residues in the CDR3. CDR1 SGHDN and CDR2 FVKESK come from the germline V gene.

This clone was detected ten times or more. The chain has TRBV15 and TRBJ2-7, with TRBD1 as a possible D gene (5 bases). V was shortened by 0 bases and J by 3 bases, with 12 bases between the two germline ends. This CDR3 comprises 15 residues. Germline V CDR1 and CDR2: LNHNV, YYDKDF (reference sequence). The CDR3 protein is CATSRDGAAGYEQYF. In DNA form, the CDR3 reads TGTGCCACCAGCAGAGATGGGGCAGCCGGCTACGAGCAGTACTTC. Drawing the rest from reference TRBV15 and TRBJ2-7, the complete variable domain is DAMVIQNPRYQVTQFGKPVTLSCSQTLNHNVMYWYQQKSSQAPKLLFHYYDKDFNNEADTPDNFQSRRPNTSFCFLDIRSPGLGDTAMYLCATSRDGAAGYEQYFGPGTRLTVT.

The chain recombines TRBV13 with TRBJ2-7, with 12 bases matching TRBD2. In germline, CDR1 is PRHDT, CDR2 FYEKMQ (reference sequence). This CDR3 is built from 18 residues. The V segment lost 7 bases and the J segment 5 bases; nucleotides outside the gene matches: 18. The CDR3 protein is CASTRRASGRAVSDEQYF. The CDR3 DNA reads TGTGCCAGCACCAGGAGGGCTAGCGGGAGGGCCGTGAGCGACGAGCAGTACTTC. The variable domain in full, completed from reference TRBV13 and TRBJ2-7, reads AAGVIQSPRHLIKEKRETATLKCYPIPRHDTVYWYQQGPGQDPQFLISFYEKMQSDKGSIPDRFSAQQFSDYHSELNMSSLELGDSALYFCASTRRASGRAVSDEQYFGPGTRLTVT.

The chain has TRBV2 and TRBJ2-7; D is possibly TRBD2 (6 bases). Germline V CDR1 and CDR2: SNHLY, FYNNEI. Trimming removed 5 bases at V and 7 bases at J, with 18 bases between. The CDR3 is made up of 14 amino acids. The chain's CDR3 is CASSSGTPGEEQYF. The CDR3 coding sequence is TGTGCCAGCAGTTCCGGGACCCCGGGGGAGGAGCAGTACTTC.

The V gene is TRBV5-4, the J gene TRBJ1-4, with TRBD1 as a possible D gene (5 bases). CDR1 is SGHNT, CDR2 YYREEE, per germline (reference sequence). The CDR3 contains 15 residues. Between the trimmed V and J ends, which lost 4 bases and 0 bases, there was a span of 10 bases. CDR3 nucleotides: TGTGCCAGCAGCCCCGGGGGGGCAACTAATGAAAAACTGTTTTTT. It encodes CASSPGGATNEKLFF.

This sequence joins TRBV7-3 and TRBJ2-5; the match to TRBD1 covers 12 bases. The CDR3 totals 16 residues. Germline CDR1 reads SGHTA; CDR2 reads FQGTGA. Unmatched junction bases numbered 5, after V lost 2 bases and J lost 4 bases. CDR3 coding DNA: TGTGCCAGCAGCTTATTGGGACAGGGGGCGGGAGAGACCCAGTACTTC. This codes for CASSLLGQGAGETQYF. Full variable domain (outside the CDR3, taken from reference TRBV7-3 and TRBJ2-5): GAGVSQTPSNKVTEKGKYVELRCDPISGHTALYWYRQSLGQGPEFLIYFQGTGAADDSGLPNDRFFAVRPEGSVSTLKIQRTERGDSAVYLCASSLLGQGAGETQYFGPGTRLLVL.

The V gene is TRBV7-2, the J gene TRBJ2-7, with D possibly matching TRBD2 (5 bases). The CDR3 is 14 residues long. Between the trimmed V and J ends, which lost 3 bases and 7 bases, there was a span of 16 bases. In germline, CDR1 is SGHTA, CDR2 FQGNSA. Here the CDR3 reads CASSFGLPRGEQYF. CDR3 sequence (DNA): TGTGCCAGCAGCTTCGGACTCCCCCGTGGGGAGCAGTACTTC.

This clone was observed at least ten times. This sequence joins TRBV19 and TRBJ2-7, with unresolved D. V was clipped by 5 bases and J by 1 base, with 9 bases between them. Germline-derived CDR1 and CDR2 are LNHDA and SQIVND (reference sequence). The CDR3 has 13 amino acids. The CDR3 is CASSVARSYEQYF. The CDR3 DNA follows: TGTGCCAGTAGTGTGGCCAGATCCTACGAGCAGTACTTC.

This chain connects TRBV9 to TRBJ2-1, with 12 bases lining up with TRBD2. V lost 4 bases to trimming and J lost 14 bases; unmatched junction nucleotides: 10. The CDR3 sequence is 14 residues long. Per germline, CDR1 SGDLS and CDR2 YYNGEE. CDR3 nucleotide sequence: TGTGCCAGCAGCCCTGGGGGACTAGCGGGCCCCAAGTTCTTC. Amino acid sequence: CASSPGGLAGPKFF.

The chain links TRBV27 to TRBJ1-2; tentative D call: TRBD1 (6 bases). Trimming took off 4 bases at V and 4 bases at J, with 10 bases between the two ends. Germline V gives CDR1 MNHEY, CDR2 SMNVEV (reference sequence). This CDR3 comprises 13 residues. The DNA of the CDR3 is TGTGCCAGCAGTTCGGGACACATCTATGGCTACACCTTC. Its protein product is CASSSGHIYGYTF.

V usage is TRBV18 and J usage is TRBJ2-7; D possibly corresponds to TRBD1 (6 bases). The V gene's germline CDR1 is KGHSH and CDR2 LQKENI. V shed 4 bases and J shed 6 bases, with 22 bases lying between them. The CDR3 runs 16 residues. The CDR3 is CASSLPQGPRRSEQYF. CDR3 nucleotides: TGTGCCAGCTCACTCCCACAGGGACCCCGCAGGAGCGAGCAGTACTTC.

J is TRBJ2-1 and V is TRBV19; 9 bases match TRBD1. The germline CDR1 and CDR2 sequences are LNHDA and SQIVND (reference sequence). This CDR3 region has 16 residues. V dropped 3 bases and J dropped 5; count of bases not matched to a gene: 8. The CDR3: CASSMAGTGRDNEQFF. In DNA form, the CDR3 reads TGTGCCAGTAGTATGGCCGGGACAGGGAGGGACAATGAGCAGTTCTTC. The entire variable domain, with the rest obtained from reference TRBV19 and TRBJ2-1, is as follows: DGGITQSPKYLFRKEGQNVTLSCEQNLNHDAMYWYRQDPGQGLRLIYYSQIVNDFQKGDIAEGYSVSREKKESFPLTVTSAQKNPTAFYLCASSMAGTGRDNEQFFGPGTRLTVL.

The DNA for the CDR3 is TGTGCCAGCAGCTTAGTCACCCCTATTGCTAGCACAGATACGCAGTATTTT. Residues: CASSLVTPIASTDTQYF. The chain recombines TRBV7-9 with TRBJ2-3, with no clear D. This CDR3 is 17 amino acids long. V was shortened by 1 base and J by 0 bases, with 14 bases between the two germline ends. Germline V CDR1 and CDR2: SEHNR, FQNEAQ (reference sequence).

The chain combines TRBV18 with TRBJ1-4, with D unclear. CDR1 KGHSH and CDR2 LQKENI come from the germline V gene. This CDR3 region has 13 residues. V lost 3 bases and J lost 5, with 7 bases in between. The DNA of the CDR3 is TGTGCCAGCTCACCCCAATGGAATGAAAAACTGTTTTTT. Translated: CASSPQWNEKLFF.